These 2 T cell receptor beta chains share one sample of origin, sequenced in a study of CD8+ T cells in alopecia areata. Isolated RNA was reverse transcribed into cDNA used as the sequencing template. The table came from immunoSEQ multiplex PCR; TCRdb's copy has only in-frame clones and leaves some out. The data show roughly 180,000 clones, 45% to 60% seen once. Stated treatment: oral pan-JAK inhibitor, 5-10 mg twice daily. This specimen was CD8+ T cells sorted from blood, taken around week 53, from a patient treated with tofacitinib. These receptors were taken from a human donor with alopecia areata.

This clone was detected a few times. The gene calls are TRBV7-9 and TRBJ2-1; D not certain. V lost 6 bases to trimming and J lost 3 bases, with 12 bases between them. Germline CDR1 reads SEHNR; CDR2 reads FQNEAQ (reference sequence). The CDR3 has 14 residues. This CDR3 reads CASRSSKDYNEQFF. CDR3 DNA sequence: TGTGCCAGCAGATCCTCGAAGGACTACAATGAGCAGTTCTTC.

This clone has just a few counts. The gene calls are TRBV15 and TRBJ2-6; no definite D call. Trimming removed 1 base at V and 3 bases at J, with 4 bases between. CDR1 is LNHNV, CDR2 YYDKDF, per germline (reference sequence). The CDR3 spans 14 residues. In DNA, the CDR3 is TGTGCCACCAGCAGAGTAGATGGGGCCAACGTCCTGACTTTC. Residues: CATSRVDGANVLTF.